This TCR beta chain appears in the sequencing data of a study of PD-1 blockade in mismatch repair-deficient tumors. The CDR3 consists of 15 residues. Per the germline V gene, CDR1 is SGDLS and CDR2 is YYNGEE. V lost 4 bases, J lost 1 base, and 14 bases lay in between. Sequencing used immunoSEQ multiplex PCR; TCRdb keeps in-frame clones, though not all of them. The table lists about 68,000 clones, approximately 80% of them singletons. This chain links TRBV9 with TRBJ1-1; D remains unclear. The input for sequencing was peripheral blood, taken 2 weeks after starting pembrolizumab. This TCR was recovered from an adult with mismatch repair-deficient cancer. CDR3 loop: CASSLNTLPNTEAFF. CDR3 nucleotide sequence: TGTGCCAGCAGCTTAAACACGCTACCGAACACTGAAGCTTTCTTT.